A selection of T cell receptor beta chains follows, all from one sample in a study of T cell repertoires in cytomegalovirus infection. TCRdb re-derived calls from the reads in MiXCR, one entry per CDR3 protein. The sample shows about 600,000 distinct CDR3 sequences, 24% of them seen only once. The material sequenced was CD8+ T cells from PBMCs. The source is a human donor in good health (CMV status not recorded). Some clones in this sample may be carry-over from other donors' samples. Both conserved end residues are part of each CDR3. D genes are given only for firm matches. Size values are once, few and many counts, or a class for expanded clones, and some rows have none.

length	D	V	J	size	CDR3	DNA
15	-	TRBV12-5	TRBJ1-1	once	CASDPYLTMNTEAFF	TGTGCTAGTGACCCCTATTTGACCATGAACACTGAAGCTTTCTTT
15	-	TRBV14	TRBJ1-2	-	CASSQADSAFYGYTF	TGTGCCAGCAGCCAAGCGGACAGTGCTTTCTATGGCTACACCTTC
16	TRBD2	TRBV7-2	TRBJ2-3	many	CASTSRGGGSTDTQYF	TGTGCCAGCACCTCCAGGGGCGGGGGGAGCACAGATACGCAGTATTTT
16	-	TRBV5-6	TRBJ2-4	-	CASSLSGFLAKNIQYF	TGTGCCAGCAGCTTGTCTGGATTCTTAGCCAAAAACATTCAGTACTTC
15	-	TRBV4-1	TRBJ2-1	-	CASSQGNGRGLPRFF	TGCGCCAGCAGCCAAGGCAATGGTCGGGGACTTCCTAGGTTCTTC
15	-	TRBV5-6	TRBJ2-7	-	CASSVDEGLSYGQYF	TGTGCCAGCAGCGTAGACGAGGGGCTCTCCTACGGGCAGTACTTC
16	-	TRBV13	TRBJ2-3	-	CASSFGTAPSTDTQYF	TGTGCCAGCAGCTTCGGGACTGCTCCTAGCACAGATACGCAGTATTTT
15	-	TRBV7-9	TRBJ2-5	-	CASSDRDRIQETQYF	TGTGCCAGCAGCGACCGGGACCGCATCCAAGAGACCCAGTACTTC
15	-	TRBV9	TRBJ2-4	-	CASSVEGGGRNIQYF	TGTGCCAGCAGCGTAGAAGGGGGGGGCCGGAACATTCAGTACTTC
17	-	TRBV7-9	TRBJ1-3	-	CASSLNSENNSGNTIYF	TGTGCCAGCAGCTTAAATTCGGAAAACAACTCTGGAAACACCATATATTTT
15	-	TRBV2	TRBJ2-3	few	CASSQIGVSTDTQYF	TGTGCCAGCAGTCAAATAGGAGTATCCACAGATACGCAGTATTTT
14	-	TRBV12-5	TRBJ2-7	many	CASGHLSNSYEQYF	TGTGCTAGTGGTCACCTCAGTAACTCCTACGAGCAGTACTTC
14	-	TRBV6-2/TRBV6-3	TRBJ2-7	few	CASSPPTFTYEQYF	TGTGCCAGCAGCCCCCCGACCTTTACCTACGAGCAGTACTTC
15	TRBD2	TRBV28	TRBJ2-3	many	CASSRTSGISDTQYF	TGTGCCAGCAGTCGGACTAGCGGGATCTCAGATACGCAGTATTTT
14	TRBD2	TRBV20-1	TRBJ2-1	few	CSARAGLAYNEQFF	TGCAGTGCTAGAGCGGGACTAGCCTACAATGAGCAGTTCTTC
15	-	TRBV6-2/TRBV6-3	TRBJ2-4	few	CASSATGSRGDIQYF	TGTGCCAGCAGCGCCACCGGGAGCCGCGGCGACATTCAGTACTTC
15	TRBD1	TRBV20-1	TRBJ1-2	-	CSAPGQGISEDGYTF	TGCAGTGCTCCGGGACAGGGTATAAGTGAGGATGGCTACACCTTC
14	-	TRBV19	TRBJ2-1	-	CASSMRGLVNEQFF	TGTGCCAGTAGTATGCGGGGTTTGGTCAATGAGCAGTTCTTC
15	-	TRBV6-1	TRBJ2-2	-	CACSLRRGSTGELFF	TGTGCCTGCAGCCTTCGACGGGGGAGCACCGGGGAGCTGTTTTTT
18	-	TRBV7-2	TRBJ2-2	many	CASSLFVGGSPNTGELFF	TGTGCCAGCAGCTTATTTGTGGGGGGCAGCCCGAACACCGGGGAGCTGTTTTTT
13	-	TRBV29-1	TRBJ1-1	-	CSVPSPTNTEAFF	TGCAGCGTTCCCAGTCCAACGAACACTGAAGCTTTCTTT
17	TRBD1	TRBV3-1	TRBJ2-1	few	CASSHGPGGPPLRGQFF	TGTGCCAGCAGCCACGGTCCAGGGGGCCCCCCCCTGCGAGGACAGTTCTTC
17	TRBD2	TRBV6-2/TRBV6-3	TRBJ2-5	-	CASTGTSGGSIQETQYF	TGTGCCAGCACTGGGACTAGCGGGGGGTCTATCCAAGAGACCCAGTACTTC
16	-	TRBV10-3	TRBJ1-1	-	CAINPTPGARNTEAFF	TGTGCCATCAATCCAACTCCAGGGGCGCGTAACACTGAAGCTTTCTTT
16	TRBD2	TRBV28	TRBJ2-5	-	CASSYGGGGAQETQYF	TGTGCCAGCAGTTATGGGGGGGGGGGAGCGCAAGAGACCCAGTACTTC
14	TRBD2	TRBV2	TRBJ2-3	-	CASSEGGGADTQYF	TGTGCCAGCAGTGAAGGGGGGGGTGCAGATACGCAGTATTTT
14	TRBD1	TRBV7-6	TRBJ2-2	-	CANSSGTGFRELFF	TGTGCCAACAGCTCCGGGACAGGGTTCCGGGAGCTGTTTTTT
14	-	TRBV7-3	TRBJ1-6	-	CASSPDTNNSPLHF	TGTGCCAGCAGCCCGGACACCAATAATTCACCCCTCCACTTT
16	-	TRBV20-1	TRBJ2-3	-	CSARTGGKGRTDTQYF	TGCAGTGCTAGAACCGGGGGAAAGGGGCGCACAGATACGCAGTATTTT
14	TRBD1	TRBV12-3/TRBV12-4	TRBJ1-1	-	CVGLDRGPRTEAFF	TGTGTCGGGCTAGACAGGGGGCCGAGGACTGAAGCTTTCTTT
16	TRBD1	TRBV20-1	TRBJ2-2	-	CSASRTGSLYTGELFF	TGCAGTGCTAGTCGGACAGGGTCCCTTTACACCGGGGAGCTGTTTTTT
14	-	TRBV11-2	TRBJ2-7	many	CASSLGYGSYEQYF	TGTGCCAGCAGCTTAGGCTACGGTTCCTACGAGCAGTACTTC
15	-	TRBV15	TRBJ1-4	few	CATSRDRGANEKLFF	TGTGCCACCAGCAGAGATCGGGGGGCTAATGAAAAACTGTTTTTT
16	TRBD2	TRBV7-8	TRBJ2-3	many	CASSFERGGITDTQYF	TGTGCCAGCAGCTTCGAACGGGGGGGGATCACAGATACGCAGTATTTT
13	-	TRBV27	TRBJ2-2	-	CASRVLGSGELFF	TGTGCCAGCAGGGTATTGGGGTCCGGGGAGCTGTTTTTT
16	-	TRBV7-6	TRBJ1-4	many	CASSISPRATNEKLFF	TGTGCCAGCAGCATATCTCCCAGGGCAACTAATGAAAAACTGTTTTTT
18	-	TRBV7-2	TRBJ2-7	-	CASRMGLPRVGYAYEQYF	TGTGCCAGCAGGATGGGGCTTCCTCGTGTCGGGTATGCTTACGAGCAGTACTTC
15	TRBD2	TRBV10-3	TRBJ2-1	few	CAISVGLAGDNEQFF	TGTGCCATCAGTGTAGGGTTAGCGGGGGACAATGAGCAGTTCTTC
15	-	TRBV6-5	TRBJ2-3	many	CASSFASGTQDTQYF	TGTGCCAGCAGTTTCGCGTCTGGAACCCAGGATACGCAGTATTTT
15	-	TRBV28	TRBJ1-5	-	CASSFPGSRNQPQHF	TGTGCCAGCAGTTTTCCGGGCAGCCGCAATCAGCCCCAGCATTTT
15	-	TRBV3-1	TRBJ2-7	-	CASSHGGRGLYEQYF	TGTGCCAGCAGCCATGGGGGCCGGGGACTCTACGAGCAGTACTTC
18	-	TRBV7-9	TRBJ2-4	few	CASAVGRTAEGAKNIQYF	TGTGCCAGCGCCGTGGGAAGGACAGCTGAGGGGGCCAAAAACATTCAGTACTTC
17	TRBD2	TRBV28	TRBJ2-3	once	CPSSLGLAGAFTDTQYF	TGTCCCAGCAGCCTCGGACTAGCGGGGGCTTTCACAGATACGCAGTATTTT
12	-	TRBV12-3/TRBV12-4	TRBJ2-7	few	CASSLMPDEQYF	TGTGCCAGCAGTTTAATGCCGGACGAGCAGTACTTC
17	TRBD2	TRBV7-9	TRBJ2-1	-	CASSSPRLRGSYNEQFF	TGTGCCAGCAGCTCCCCACGTTTGCGGGGGAGCTACAATGAGCAGTTCTTC
15	-	TRBV2	TRBJ2-1	-	CASSELEWGDNEQFF	TGTGCCAGCAGTGAATTGGAATGGGGCGACAATGAGCAGTTCTTC
13	-	TRBV7-4	TRBJ2-1	-	CASSPTGPQGQFF	TGTGCCAGCAGTCCTACCGGGCCCCAGGGGCAGTTCTTC
14	-	TRBV29-1	TRBJ2-3	few	CSVEDIASTDTQYF	TGCAGCGTTGAGGATATCGCTAGCACAGATACGCAGTATTTT
14	-	TRBV5-6	TRBJ2-7	few	CASSTGRSSYEQYF	TGTGCCAGCAGCACGGGACGGAGCTCCTACGAGCAGTACTTC
16	TRBD1	TRBV7-8	TRBJ2-3	few	CASSFFTQGIRDTQYF	TGTGCCAGCAGCTTTTTCACACAGGGGATTCGGGATACGCAGTATTTT
14	-	TRBV7-9	TRBJ2-7	many	CASSLVAGNYEQYF	TGTGCCAGCAGCTTAGTTGCGGGGAATTACGAGCAGTACTTC